These 5 T cell receptor beta chains share one sample of origin, sequenced in a study of Graves' ophthalmopathy and Graves' hyperthyroidism. Amplification targeted the TCR beta CDR3 regions, with RNA transcripts as the source material. First-round RT-PCR relied on HTBI primers, and a second-round multiplex PCR came next. In TCRdb, the multiplex PCR reads were re-called with MiXCR into one record per CDR3 protein. The sample carries 500,000 to 800,000 distinct CDR3 sequences, more than 40% recorded once. The specimen was peripheral blood. These receptors were collected from an adult man with Graves' ophthalmopathy.

Concerning this clonotype: An end of the junction does not agree with germline; a read error may underlie this. This chain uses TRBV2 with TRBJ2-7; tentatively, D is TRBD1 (8 bases). Germline V CDR1 and CDR2: SNHLY, FYNNEI. The CDR3 is 12 residues long. CDR3 coding DNA: TGTGCCAGCAGGGGACTACACAGGGGGGCCATCTTC. Translation: CASRGLHRGAIF.

CDR3 bases: TGTGCTAGTGGTTCAAGGACAGGGGTTGACGGGGAGCTGTTTTTT. Translated: CASGSRTGVDGELFF. J is TRBJ2-2 and V is TRBV12-3 or TRBV12-4; 9 bases line up with TRBD1. The CDR3 covers 15 residues.

The chain recombines TRBV7-3 with TRBJ2-3; no definite D call. Trimming removed 3 bases at V and 4 bases at J, with 8 bases between. The germline V gene encodes CDR1 SGHTA and CDR2 FQGTGA. The length of the CDR3 is 13 residues. The CDR3 sequence: CASSFNTADTQYF. The CDR3 DNA reads as TGTGCCAGCAGCTTCAACACGGCAGATACGCAGTATTTT.

This clonotype was recorded at least ten times. Here the CDR3 DNA reads TGCGCCAGCAGCCAAGGCAACCAGAACAATCAGCCCCAGCATTTT. This gives the protein CASSQGNQNNQPQHF. The rearrangement uses TRBV4-1 and TRBJ1-5; the D is unclear. The germline V and J ends were trimmed by 1 base and 3 bases, with 10 bases remaining between them. This CDR3 has 15 amino acids. Germline V gives CDR1 MGHRA, CDR2 YSYEKL.

Many counts were recorded for this clonotype. This chain links TRBV5-6 with TRBJ1-5, with a tentative D call TRBD1 (6 bases). This CDR3 contains 12 residues. The germline V gene encodes CDR1 SGHDT and CDR2 YYEEEE. Trimming stripped 3 bases from V and 7 bases from J, with 8 bases between. The DNA for the CDR3 is TGTGCCAGCAGCTCTCAGGGGCAGCCCCAGCATTTT. Amino acids: CASSSQGQPQHF.